This T cell receptor (beta chain) was recovered during a study of T cells in Graves' hyperthyroidism and ophthalmopathy. Amplified TCR beta CDR3 regions derived from RNA transcripts. In the first-round RT-PCR of the TCR CDR3, the HTBI primer set was used. TCRdb ran MiXCR on the multiplex PCR reads and lists one entry per CDR3 protein. The sample has a few hundred thousand distinct CDR3 sequences, 12% to 15% seen once; the top ten hold 5% to 6%. The TCR was taken from a woman aged 18-29 years with Graves' hyperthyroidism. Input material: blood.

CDR3 residues: CASRITGVITEAFF. The CDR3 DNA is TGTGCCAGCCGTATTACAGGGGTTATTACTGAAGCTTTCTTT. The chain carries TRBV6-1 and TRBJ1-1; TRBD1 matches at 7 bases. Germline V gene sequence: CDR1 MNHNS, CDR2 SASEGT. V lost 8 bases to trimming and J lost 5 bases; unmatched junction nucleotides: 11. This CDR3 comprises 14 residues.